The 24 T cell receptor beta chains below come from one sample, sequenced in a study of TIL therapy for anti-PD-1-resistant metastatic lung cancer. This was the immunoSEQ v3 assay. Assay: immunoSEQ multiplex PCR; the TCRdb copy retains only in-frame clones and omits some. The table lists about 50,000 clones, 80% to 90% of them singletons. As for time point: pre-treatment sample, taken before nivolumab and TIL therapy. The material was blood, obtained at baseline. The origin of the receptors is a person between 25 and 79 years old with non-small cell lung cancer.

V and J are TRBV30 and TRBJ1-1; TRBD1 matches at 9 bases. Germline trimming cut 0 bases from V and 11 bases from J; bases unmatched to any gene: 4. The CDR3 totals 12 residues. Germline lookup yields CDR1 GTSNPN and CDR2 SVGIG (reference sequence). The CDR3 DNA follows: TGTGCCTGGAGTGTCTGGGACAGGGTGGCTTTCTTT. It yields the protein CAWSVWDRVAFF.

V usage is TRBV27 and J usage is TRBJ2-3; TRBD1 is a possible D gene (6 bases). The CDR3 covers 14 residues. Trimming removed 10 bases from V and 5 bases from J, with 19 bases in between. Germline V gives CDR1 MNHEY, CDR2 SMNVEV (reference sequence). CDR3 amino acids: CATGQGTLKDTQYF. The CDR3 DNA reads TGTGCCACAGGTCAGGGGACACTGAAAGATACGCAGTATTTT.

The chain combines TRBV9 with TRBJ2-5; D uncertain. Trimming left V 0 bases short and J 2 bases short, with 8 bases between. Germline CDR1 and CDR2: SGDLS and YYNGEE. CDR3 length: 14 amino acids. The DNA for the CDR3 is TGTGCCAGCAGCGTAGGAGTTGGGCAAGAGACCCAGTACTTC. As protein: CASSVGVGQETQYF. The complete variable domain, with remaining parts taken from reference TRBV9 and TRBJ2-5, reads DSGVTQTPKHLITATGQRVTLRCSPRSGDLSVYWYQQSLDQGLQFLIQYYNGEERAKGNILERFSAQQFPDLHSELNLSSLELGDSALYFCASSVGVGQETQYFGPGTRLLVL.

This chain links TRBV7-9 with TRBJ2-5; tentative D call: TRBD1 (6 bases). The germline V and J ends were trimmed by 0 bases and 2 bases, with 7 bases remaining between them. The CDR3 length is 14 residues. Germline loops: CDR1 SEHNR, CDR2 FQNEAQ (reference sequence). CDR3 sequence (DNA): TGTGCCAGCAGCTTAGCAGACAGGCAAGAGACCCAGTACTTC. Amino acid sequence: CASSLADRQETQYF.

V usage is TRBV28 and J usage is TRBJ2-5, with TRBD1 identical over 7 bases. Germline CDR1 and CDR2: MDHEN and SYDVKM. V dropped 4 bases and J dropped 5; count of bases not matched to a gene: 7. This CDR3 comprises 14 residues. The CDR3 reads CASSSQQQGETQYF. In nucleotides, the CDR3 is TGTGCCAGCAGTTCTCAACAACAGGGGGAGACCCAGTACTTC.

The CDR3 DNA reads TGTGCCAGCAGTAGCTGGACAGGGCGAACAGATACGCAGTATTTT. Amino acid sequence: CASSSWTGRTDTQYF. This chain links TRBV6-5 with TRBJ2-3; 8 positions match TRBD1. From germline, CDR1 is MNHEY and CDR2 SVGAGI. The CDR3 is 15 residues long. The junction had 7 bases not matched to a gene; V was cut back by 5 bases and J by 3 bases.

The rearrangement links TRBV10-3 to TRBJ1-6; weak D call: TRBD1 (6 bases). The CDR3 has 13 residues. Germline assignment: CDR1 ENHRY and CDR2 SYGVKD. Trimming removed 3 bases at V and 11 bases at J, with 11 bases between. In nucleotides, the CDR3 is TGTGCCATCAGTGACTATACAGGGACACCCCTCCACTTT. Amino acids: CAISDYTGTPLHF.

The gene calls are TRBV27 and TRBJ1-5; TRBD1 might be the D (5 bases). This CDR3 region has 15 residues. Germline V gene data show CDR1 as MNHEY and CDR2 as SMNVEV (reference sequence). V lost 6 bases to trimming and J lost 2 bases, with 14 bases between them. The CDR3 DNA sequence: TGTGCCAGCAGAATCAGCAGGGCGGGCAATCAGCCCCAGCATTTT. It is translated as CASRISRAGNQPQHF.

The chain recombines TRBV9 with TRBJ2-1, with a tentative D call TRBD2 (6 bases). This CDR3 region has 15 residues. The V end was cut by 1 base, the J end by 7 bases, with 15 bases between. CDR1 is SGDLS and CDR2 is YYNGEE in the germline V gene. The CDR3 DNA is TGTGCCAGCAGCGTATCCCCGAGGACTATGAATGAGCAGTTCTTC. Its translation: CASSVSPRTMNEQFF.

The chain employs TRBV7-7 and TRBJ1-4; a weak D match, TRBD1 (5 bases). The CDR3 spans 19 residues. V lost 3 bases and J lost 0, with 20 bases in between. Germline lookup yields CDR1 SSHAT and CDR2 FNYEAQ (reference sequence). The CDR3: CASSLSFLGKGATNEKLFF. CDR3 sequence (DNA): TGTGCCAGCAGCTTGTCATTTTTGGGGAAAGGGGCAACTAATGAAAAACTGTTTTTT.

This chain links TRBV4-3 with TRBJ2-3; D perhaps matches TRBD2 (6 bases). The CDR3 runs to 18 residues. The V and J ends lost 0 bases and 2 bases respectively, with 18 bases between them. Germline V CDR1 and CDR2: LGHNA, YSLEER. The CDR3 DNA reads as TGCGCCAGCAGCCAAGATTGGGCGGGACCCATTTCCACAGATACGCAGTATTTT. It is translated as CASSQDWAGPISTDTQYF.

This clone was observed a single time. The chain employs TRBV2 and TRBJ1-1; D gene uncertain. CDR3 length: 11 amino acids. Trimming shortened V by 10 bases and J by 0 bases, and 6 bases separated the two germline ends. Germline CDR1 and CDR2: SNHLY and FYNNEI. As DNA, the CDR3 is TGTGCCACTGGATTGAACACTGAAGCTTTCTTT. It translates to CATGLNTEAFF.

The rearrangement uses TRBV7-3 and TRBJ2-1, with 11 bases matching TRBD2. The CDR3 runs to 16 residues. Germline V gene data show CDR1 as SGHTA and CDR2 as FQGTGA. Trimming at V came to 5 bases and at J to 7 bases, leaving 10 bases not matched to a gene. The CDR3 spells CASSPHSSGRINEQFF. DNA of the CDR3: TGTGCCAGCAGCCCGCACTCTAGCGGGAGGATTAATGAGCAGTTCTTC. Variable domain in full (rest from reference TRBV7-3 and TRBJ2-1): GAGVSQTPSNKVTEKGKYVELRCDPISGHTALYWYRQSLGQGPEFLIYFQGTGAADDSGLPNDRFFAVRPEGSVSTLKIQRTERGDSAVYLCASSPHSSGRINEQFFGPGTRLTVL.

The genes are TRBV27 and TRBJ2-3; D is perhaps TRBD1 or TRBD2 (5 bases each). The CDR3 covers 16 residues. The V and J ends lost 1 base and 4 bases respectively, with 15 bases between them. Germline V gene data show CDR1 as MNHEY and CDR2 as SMNVEV (reference sequence). This chain's CDR3 is CASSLWGLGTADTQYF. The CDR3 DNA is TGTGCCAGCAGTTTATGGGGCCTAGGGACCGCAGATACGCAGTATTTT.

CDR3: CASSPGGVDKNTEAFF. The CDR3 DNA reads as TGTGCCAGCAGCCCAGGGGGGGTTGACAAGAACACTGAAGCTTTCTTT. The chain couples TRBV11-3 to TRBJ1-1; 7 bases agree with TRBD1. Looked up from germline, CDR1 is SGHNT and CDR2 is YENEEA. The CDR3 sequence is 16 residues long. J gave up 1 base and V 5 bases, and 10 bases lay outside the gene matches.

This chain uses TRBV7-2 with TRBJ2-5; TRBD2 agrees at 10 bases. The germline CDR1 and CDR2 sequences are SGHTA and FQGNSA. The CDR3 length is 14 residues. Unmatched junction bases numbered 0, after V lost 1 base and J lost 4 bases. The CDR3 DNA sequence: TGTGCCAGCAGCTTAGGACTAGCGGGAGAGACCCAGTACTTC. Protein product: CASSLGLAGETQYF.

This clone showed up just a few times. As DNA, the CDR3 is TGCGCCAGCAGCCAAGAGCGAACCCCGGGGAACGGCTACACCTTC. Translated, it gives CASSQERTPGNGYTF. The chain combines TRBV4-3 with TRBJ1-2; D ambiguous. V was trimmed by 0 bases and J by 8 bases, leaving 16 bases between them. Germline CDR1 is LGHNA and CDR2 is YSLEER. The CDR3 spans 15 residues.

The chain has TRBV6-1 and TRBJ2-3; 9 nucleotides agree with TRBD2. Germline V lookup: CDR1 MNHNS, CDR2 SASEGT. The CDR3 runs 17 residues. V lost 2 bases, J lost 2 bases, and 8 bases stayed unmatched. The CDR3: CASSEIGAGGLTDTQYF. As DNA, the CDR3 is TGTGCCAGCAGTGAAATTGGAGCGGGGGGACTCACAGATACGCAGTATTTT.

The CDR3 bases are TGTGCCTGGCGCCCCGGTGGGGTCGTTGGGGAGACCCAGTACTTC. Protein sequence: CAWRPGGVVGETQYF. The rearrangement joins TRBV30 to TRBJ2-5; D remains unclear. The germline V gene has CDR1 GTSNPN and CDR2 SVGIG (reference sequence). CDR3 length equals 15 residues. Trimming left V 5 bases short and J 5 bases short, with 21 bases between.

The CDR3 nucleotides read TGTGCCAGCAGCTTAGCGCCGGGCGTGTACACCATATATTTT. Residues: CASSLAPGVYTIYF. The rearrangement uses TRBV7-9 and TRBJ1-3, with D unresolved. The ends were cut back, 0 bases at V and 8 bases at J, with 11 bases in the middle. The CDR3 runs 14 residues. Germline CDR1 reads SEHNR; CDR2 reads FQNEAQ (reference sequence).

The CDR3, as DNA: TGTGCCAGCAGCCTAGGAGGGGGATACGAGCAGTACTTC. Translation: CASSLGGGYEQYF. This chain connects TRBV11-2 to TRBJ2-7, with D possibly being TRBD1 or TRBD2 (6 bases each). CDR3 size: 13 residues. In germline, CDR1 is SGHAT, CDR2 FQNNGV. Trimming left V 5 bases short and J 4 bases short, with 12 bases between. Full variable domain (missing parts from reference TRBV11-2 and TRBJ2-7): EAGVAQSPRYKIIEKRQSVAFWCNPISGHATLYWYQQILGQGPKLLIQFQNNGVVDDSQLPKDRFSAERLKGVDSTLKIQPAKLEDSAVYLCASSLGGGYEQYFGPGTRLTVT.

This chain links TRBV24-1 with TRBJ1-2; possible D gene TRBD1, 5 bases. With 9 bases removed from V and 6 bases from J, the gap between germline ends came to 22 bases. In germline, CDR1 is KGHDR, CDR2 SFDVKD. The length of the CDR3 is 15 residues. In nucleotides, the CDR3 is TGTGCCACCCTCCTATTCTGTATTGGGGGTGATGGCTACACCTTC. This codes for CATLLFCIGGDGYTF.

V gene TRBV5-6 combines with J gene TRBJ2-3, with 11 bases that match TRBD2. CDR3 length: 17 amino acids. Germline loops: CDR1 SGHDT, CDR2 YYEEEE. The V segment lost 4 bases and the J segment 2 bases; nucleotides outside the gene matches: 9. The CDR3: CASSLMGTSGTTDTQYF. CDR3 sequence (DNA): TGTGCCAGCAGCCTGATGGGGACTAGCGGAACCACAGATACGCAGTATTTT.

The V gene is TRBV10-3, the J gene TRBJ1-1; possible D gene TRBD1, 5 bases. The CDR3 is 13 amino acids. From germline, CDR1 is ENHRY and CDR2 SYGVKD. V lost 6 bases and J 1 base, leaving 9 bases between the germline ends. The CDR3 region has the DNA TGTGCCATCAGGGACACTCCGAACACTGAAGCTTTCTTT. It translates to CAIRDTPNTEAFF.